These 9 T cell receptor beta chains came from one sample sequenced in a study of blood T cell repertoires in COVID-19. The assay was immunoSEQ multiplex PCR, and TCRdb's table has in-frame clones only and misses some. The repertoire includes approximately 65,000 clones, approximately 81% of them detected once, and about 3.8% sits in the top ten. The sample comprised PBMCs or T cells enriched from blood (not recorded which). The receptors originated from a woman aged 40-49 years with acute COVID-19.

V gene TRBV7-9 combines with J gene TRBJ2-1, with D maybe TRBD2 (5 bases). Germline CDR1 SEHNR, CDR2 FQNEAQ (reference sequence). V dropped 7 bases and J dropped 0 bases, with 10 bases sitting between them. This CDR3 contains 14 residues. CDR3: CASNRDSSYNEQFF. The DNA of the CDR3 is TGTGCCAGCAACCGGGATAGCTCCTACAATGAGCAGTTCTTC.

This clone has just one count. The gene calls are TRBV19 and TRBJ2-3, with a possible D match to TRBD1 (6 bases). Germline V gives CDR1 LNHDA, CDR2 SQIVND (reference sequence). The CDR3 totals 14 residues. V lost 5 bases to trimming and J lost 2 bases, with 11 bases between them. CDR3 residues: CASSLAGATDTQYF. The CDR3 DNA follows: TGTGCCAGTAGTCTCGCAGGGGCCACAGATACGCAGTATTTT.

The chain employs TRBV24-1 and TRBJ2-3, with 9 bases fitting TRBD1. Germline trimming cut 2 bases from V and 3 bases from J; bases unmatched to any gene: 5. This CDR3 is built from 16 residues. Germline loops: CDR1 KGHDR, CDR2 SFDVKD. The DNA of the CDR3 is TGTGCCACCAGTGATTGGGGACAGGGTGTGACAGATACGCAGTATTTT. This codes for CATSDWGQGVTDTQYF.

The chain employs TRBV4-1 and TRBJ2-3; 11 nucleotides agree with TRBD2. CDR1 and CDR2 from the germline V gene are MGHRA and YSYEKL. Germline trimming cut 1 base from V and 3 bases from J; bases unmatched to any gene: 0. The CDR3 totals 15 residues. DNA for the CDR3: TGCGCCAGCAGCCAAGGACTAGCGGGAACAGATACGCAGTATTTT. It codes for CASSQGLAGTDTQYF.

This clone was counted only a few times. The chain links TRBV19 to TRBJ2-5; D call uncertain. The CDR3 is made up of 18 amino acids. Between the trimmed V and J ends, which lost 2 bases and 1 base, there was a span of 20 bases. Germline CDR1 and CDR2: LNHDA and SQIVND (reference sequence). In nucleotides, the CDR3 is TGTGCCAGTAGTATAAAGCAGCCCATGGTAGCTGGCCAAGAGACCCAGTACTTC. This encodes CASSIKQPMVAGQETQYF.

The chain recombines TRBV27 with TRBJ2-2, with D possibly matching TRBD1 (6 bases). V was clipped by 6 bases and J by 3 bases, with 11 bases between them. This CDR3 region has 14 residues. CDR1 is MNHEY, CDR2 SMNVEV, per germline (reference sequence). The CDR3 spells CASRRGGYTGELFF. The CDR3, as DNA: TGTGCCAGCAGGCGAGGGGGTTACACCGGGGAGCTGTTTTTT.

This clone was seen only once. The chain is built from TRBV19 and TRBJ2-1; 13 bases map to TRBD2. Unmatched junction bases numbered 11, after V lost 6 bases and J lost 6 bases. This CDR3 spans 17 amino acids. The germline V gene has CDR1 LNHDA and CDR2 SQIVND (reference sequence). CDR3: CASSLNRGLAGLNEQFF. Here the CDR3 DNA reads TGTGCCAGTAGCCTAAACCGGGGACTAGCGGGACTCAATGAGCAGTTCTTC.

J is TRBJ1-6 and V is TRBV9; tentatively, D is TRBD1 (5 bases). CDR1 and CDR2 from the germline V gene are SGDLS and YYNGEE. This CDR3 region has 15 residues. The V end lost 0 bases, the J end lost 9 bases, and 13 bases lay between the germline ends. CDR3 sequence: CASSVASGGGSPLHF. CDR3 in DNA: TGTGCCAGCAGCGTAGCCTCCGGGGGGGGTTCACCCCTCCACTTT.

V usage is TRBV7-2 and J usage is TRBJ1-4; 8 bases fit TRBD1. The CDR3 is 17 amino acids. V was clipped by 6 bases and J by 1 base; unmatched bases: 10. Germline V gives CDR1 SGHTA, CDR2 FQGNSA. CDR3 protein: CASSSGTGGLTNEKLFF. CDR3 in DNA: TGTGCCAGCAGTTCCGGGACAGGCGGCTTAACTAATGAAAAACTGTTTTTT.